Listed below are T cell receptor beta chains from one sample, sequenced in a study of T cell responses to AZD1222 COVID-19 vaccine. Assay: immunoSEQ multiplex PCR; the TCRdb copy retains only in-frame clones and omits some. The sample holds 180,000 or so clones; 85% to 95% are singletons and the top ten take less than 3%. Specimen: peripheral blood, collected on day 0 of AZD1222 vaccination. The receptors stem from an adult in good health. CDR3s include the opening cysteine and the closing phenylalanine or tryptophan. D genes are given only for firm matches. The size field is filled for only some rows; it gives once, few, many or a size class.

TGTGCCAGCAGCGGTTACAGGGGGCCGGACTATGGCTACACCTTC,CASSGYRGPDYGYTF,TRBV9,TRBJ1-2,NA,TRBD1
TGTGCCAGTAGCCTAGAGGGGGAATCCTACAATGAGCAGTTCTTC,CASSLEGESYNEQFF,TRBV19,TRBJ2-1,few,NA
TGTGCCAGCAGCTCAGGGGTGGGCACTGAAGCTTTCTTT,CASSSGVGTEAFF,TRBV12-3/TRBV12-4,TRBJ1-1,NA,NA
TGCAGCGTCCTCGGCAGGGGGGCCTATGGCTACACCTTC,CSVLGRGAYGYTF,TRBV29-1,TRBJ1-2,NA,TRBD1
TGTGCCAGCAGTGACGCGGTGGGGAGGGAAAAACTGTTTTTT,CASSDAVGREKLFF,TRBV2,TRBJ1-4,once,NA
TGTGCCAGCAGAGTATACAGGGGGTTGGGCACTGAAGCTTTCTTT,CASRVYRGLGTEAFF,TRBV2,TRBJ1-1,NA,TRBD1
TGTGCCAGTAGTAGAGGACAGACCTATAACTATGGCTACACCTTC,CASSRGQTYNYGYTF,TRBV19,TRBJ1-2,NA,NA
TGTGCCAGCAGCCAAGGGCCGGGTAGCGGACCCTACGAGCAGTACTTC,CASSQGPGSGPYEQYF,TRBV3-1/TRBV3-2,TRBJ2-7,NA,NA
TGTGCCAGCAGCTTAGAGGGCGGATTAAACACTGAAGCTTTCTTT,CASSLEGGLNTEAFF,TRBV11-2,TRBJ1-1,NA,NA
TGTGCCAGCAGCCAAGTGGGCGGGAATGAGCAGTTCTTC,CASSQVGGNEQFF,TRBV11-2,TRBJ2-1,NA,NA
TGTGCCAGCAGCTCTAGCCGGTTTAGCACAGATACGCAGTATTTT,CASSSSRFSTDTQYF,TRBV7-9,TRBJ2-3,NA,NA
TGTGCCAGCAGCCTATACTCCTCCCGGGGAGCCAGTGCCAATGAGCAGTTCTTC,CASSLYSSRGASANEQFF,TRBV7-9,TRBJ2-1,NA,NA
TGTGCCAGTAGTATAGGAGGGCCCACCGGGGAGCTGTTTTTT,CASSIGGPTGELFF,TRBV19,TRBJ2-2,NA,NA
TGTGCCAGCAGCTTAGACAGGTACTCCTACGAGCAGTACTTC,CASSLDRYSYEQYF,TRBV11-2,TRBJ2-7,NA,NA
TGTGCCAGCAGCGTCGGGGCAGGGGGCATGAACACTGAAGCTTTCTTT,CASSVGAGGMNTEAFF,TRBV9,TRBJ1-1,NA,TRBD1
TGTGCCAGCAGTTCCCCAGGATCGGAGTATGGCTACACCTTC,CASSSPGSEYGYTF,TRBV6-5,TRBJ1-2,NA,NA
TGCAGCGTTCTCCATCCGGGGCAGGTGGTCTATGGCTACACCTTC,CSVLHPGQVVYGYTF,TRBV29-1,TRBJ1-2,NA,NA
TGTGCCAGCAGCAAAGACTATACCGGGCCGAGAGGGCCCAACACTGAAGCTTTCTTT,CASSKDYTGPRGPNTEAFF,TRBV21-1,TRBJ1-1,NA,NA
TGTGCCAGCAGTACCCTACTCCCTACGCAAGACTCACCCCTCCACTTT,CASSTLLPTQDSPLHF,TRBV6-6,TRBJ1-6,NA,NA
TGCGCCAGCAGCTCGACGGGGGAGGGCCTAGACAATGAGCAGTTCTTC,CASSSTGEGLDNEQFF,TRBV5-1,TRBJ2-1,NA,TRBD2
TGCGCCAGCAGCCAAACTTCGGGCTACACCTTC,CASSQTSGYTF,TRBV4-1,TRBJ1-2,NA,NA
TGTGCCAGCTCACCAGGACTAGCCCCAGATACGCAGTATTTT,CASSPGLAPDTQYF,TRBV18,TRBJ2-3,NA,TRBD2
TGTGCCAGCAGTGAACTTTCGACAGGGGAACTCACTGAAGCTTTCTTT,CASSELSTGELTEAFF,TRBV2,TRBJ1-1,NA,TRBD1